The source of this T cell receptor (beta chain) is a study of T cell clones after liver transplantation. About the research overall: Samples came pre-transplant, pre-randomization before withdrawal, and post-randomization after withdrawal ended.

Method: immunoSEQ multiplex PCR; TCRdb's copy keeps in-frame clones and lacks some. The table shows under 130,000 clones, with about 88% occurring only once. The CDR3 has 15 amino acids. CDR1 is MNHEY and CDR2 is SVGAGI in the germline V gene. V was cut by 2 bases and J by 1 base, with 11 bases left in between. This rearrangement joins TRBV6-5 to TRBJ1-1; no firm D call. Sequencing was performed on CD4+ T cells from blood, taken roughly 50 months after liver transplant. The TCR originated in a human patient who received a liver transplant. The graft donor may account for some of the T cells. In DNA, the CDR3 is TGTGCCAGCAGTTACCTTAAATTGCAGAACACTGAAGCTTTCTTT. This gives the protein CASSYLKLQNTEAFF.